This T cell receptor beta chain is from a study of cytomegalovirus exposure and HLA in healthy donors. With 60 Vbeta and 13 Jbeta primers, the PCR was carried out. TCRdb keeps only in-frame clones here, not all; method: immunoSEQ multiplex PCR. The sample holds tens of thousands of clones, 73% seen once. A remark on this clone: What it binds is unknown.

CDR1 and CDR2 (germline): SGHNT, YYREEE (reference sequence). The junction had 9 bases not matched to a gene; V was cut back by 4 bases and J by 3 bases. The CDR3 loop spans 15 amino acids. Whole-study findings and limits: Relative to the 666-donor mean, N-insertions were reportedly fewer in an Asian-associated ancestry cluster in a later analysis. TCR beta chain V- and J-gene trimming was linked, in a later analysis, to a missense variant in DCLRE1C.

The receptor was derived from a man between 45 and 60 years old in good health and CMV-seronegative. The sample taken for sequencing was PBMCs. This chain uses TRBV5-4 with TRBJ2-7; 8 bases are shared with TRBD2. This CDR3 is CASSPRASGGYEQYF. The CDR3, as DNA: TGTGCCAGCAGCCCCCGGGCCAGCGGGGGCTACGAGCAGTACTTC.